This passage covers 18 T cell receptor beta chains from one sample sequenced in a study of blood T cell repertoires in COVID-19. The protocol was immunoSEQ multiplex PCR, while the TCRdb copy is restricted to in-frame clones and leaves out a portion. The sample carries fewer than 70,000 clones, 80% to 90% recorded once. Source material: peripheral blood. The receptors originated from a human donor in a cohort sampled during active COVID-19.

This chain connects TRBV5-6 to TRBJ2-7; the D gene is possibly TRBD2 (5 bases). Germline values: CDR1 SGHDT, CDR2 YYEEEE. V was trimmed by 6 bases and J by 2 bases, leaving 21 bases between them. CDR3 size: 16 residues. This CDR3 reads CASTYQSGARTYEQYF. The CDR3 DNA sequence: TGTGCCAGCACCTATCAGAGCGGAGCTAGAACCTACGAGCAGTACTTC.

V usage is TRBV18 and J usage is TRBJ1-1; D is undetermined. V was clipped by 3 bases and J by 11 bases, with 10 bases between them. Per germline, CDR1 KGHSH and CDR2 LQKENI. This CDR3 region has 11 residues. CDR3 in amino acids: CASSPLGRAFF. CDR3 bases: TGTGCCAGCTCACCCTTGGGGAGGGCTTTCTTT.

In its sample, this clone was seen a few times. This sequence joins TRBV7-2 and TRBJ1-1; D ambiguous. CDR3 length: 12 residues. V was shortened by 6 bases and J by 7 bases, with 12 bases between the two germline ends. CDR1 is SGHTA and CDR2 is FQGNSA in the germline V gene. The CDR3: CASSLSTLEAFF. Written as DNA, the CDR3 is TGTGCCAGCAGTCTAAGTACCCTTGAAGCTTTCTTT.

The CDR3: CASKEQGAGADTQYF. Here the CDR3 DNA reads TGTGCCAGCAAGGAACAGGGGGCAGGGGCGGATACGCAGTATTTT. The genes are TRBV6-5 and TRBJ2-3, with 9 positions matching TRBD1. V dropped 7 bases and J dropped 6; count of bases not matched to a gene: 11. Germline CDR1 and CDR2: MNHEY and SVGAGI. CDR3 length: 15 amino acids.

The V gene is TRBV5-1, the J gene TRBJ2-3; perhaps TRBD2 as D (5 bases). V was clipped by 6 bases and J by 2 bases, with 19 bases between them. The CDR3 loop spans 16 amino acids. Germline loops: CDR1 SGHRS, CDR2 YFSETQ. The CDR3 region has the DNA TGCGCCAGCACCCCCGGGGAGCGGCCACCCACAGATACGCAGTATTTT. Translation gives CASTPGERPPTDTQYF.

The chain employs TRBV29-1 and TRBJ1-1; D is uncertain. CDR3 size: 13 residues. Trimming removed 4 bases from V and 1 base from J, with 10 bases in between. Germline-derived CDR1 and CDR2 are SQVTM and ANQGSEA. CDR3 in amino acids: CSVAASSNTEAFF. The CDR3 region has the DNA TGCAGCGTTGCCGCGAGCTCGAACACTGAAGCTTTCTTT.

The chain carries TRBV7-9 and TRBJ2-3, with 9 bases matching TRBD1. Looked up from germline, CDR1 is SEHNR and CDR2 is FQNEAQ (reference sequence). The CDR3 is 16 residues long. The trim removed 5 bases at V and 4 bases at J, leaving 10 bases unmatched. The chain's CDR3 is CASSLRQGVSSDTQYF. CDR3 DNA sequence: TGTGCCAGCAGCCTACGACAGGGGGTGTCGTCAGATACGCAGTATTTT.

This clone has more than one count but fewer than ten. CDR3 in amino acids: CASSLDSSGGFRSVYF. The CDR3 DNA is TGTGCCAGCAGCTTAGACAGTAGCGGGGGATTTAGGAGTGTGTACTTC. This chain joins TRBV7-2 and TRBJ2-7, with TRBD2 identical over 9 bases. The germline V gene encodes CDR1 SGHTA and CDR2 FQGNSA. The CDR3 totals 16 residues. J was trimmed by 12 bases and V by 1 base; bases with no gene match: 16.

The chain carries TRBV3-1 (or the pseudogene TRBV3-2) and TRBJ2-3; D is ambiguous. The CDR3 has 13 residues. Germline V gene lookup returns CDR1 LGHDT and CDR2 YNNKEL (reference sequence). The V gene lost 4 bases and the J gene lost 4 bases, with 9 bases spanning the gap. The CDR3 region is CASSPTRADTQYF. The CDR3 coding sequence is TGTGCCAGCAGCCCAACCCGGGCAGATACGCAGTATTTT.

The chain has TRBV19 and TRBJ1-6; the match to TRBD1 covers 7 bases. Germline V lookup: CDR1 LNHDA, CDR2 SQIVND (reference sequence). The CDR3 consists of 16 residues. Germline trimming cut 5 bases from V and 7 bases from J; bases unmatched to any gene: 11. CDR3 bases: TGTGCCAGTAGTTACTCGGGACAGTCAATAAATTCACCCCTCCACTTT. This sequence encodes CASSYSGQSINSPLHF.

The chain recombines TRBV7-2 with TRBJ2-5; 8 bases align to TRBD2. V was clipped by 3 bases and J by 5 bases; unmatched bases: 8. CDR3 length equals 15 residues. Germline V gene lookup returns CDR1 SGHTA and CDR2 FQGNSA. Here the CDR3 DNA reads TGTGCCAGCAGCTTCGCGGGGGGCCGAGAGGAGACCCAGTACTTC. It specifies CASSFAGGREETQYF. The complete variable domain, with remaining parts taken from reference TRBV7-2 and TRBJ2-5, reads GAGVSQSPSNKVTEKGKDVELRCDPISGHTALYWYRQSLGQGLEFLIYFQGNSAPDKSGLPSDRFSAERTGGSVSTLTIQRTQQEDSAVYLCASSFAGGREETQYFGPGTRLLVL.

J is TRBJ2-7 and V is TRBV7-9; 11 bases map to TRBD2. CDR3 size: 14 residues. Losses at the gene ends were 5 bases for V and 6 bases for J; bases not matched to a gene: 6. Germline CDR1 SEHNR, CDR2 FQNEAQ (reference sequence). The CDR3 coding sequence is TGTGCCAGCAGCCTTAGCGGGAGGGCCTTCGAGCAGTACTTC. Its translation is CASSLSGRAFEQYF.

This clone was observed at least ten times. The rearrangement links TRBV7-9 to TRBJ1-3; no clear D. This CDR3 spans 15 amino acids. Trimming pared 5 bases from V and 0 bases from J, leaving 11 bases between. CDR1 and CDR2 (germline): SEHNR, FQNEAQ (reference sequence). The CDR3 nucleotides read TGTGCCAGCAGCCCCCGCTCAGACTCTGGAAACACCATATATTTT. Protein product: CASSPRSDSGNTIYF.

In this sample, this clone turned up once. The rearrangement links TRBV6-5 to TRBJ2-3, with TRBD2 matching over 12 bases. The V gene's germline CDR1 is MNHEY and CDR2 SVGAGI. V gave up 6 bases and J gave up 4 bases; unmatched junction bases: 2. This CDR3 is 14 amino acids long. The CDR3: CASRGLAGPDTQYF. In DNA form, the CDR3 reads TGTGCCAGCAGAGGACTAGCGGGGCCAGATACGCAGTATTTT.

The chain is built from TRBV7-2 and TRBJ2-1; 9 nucleotides line up with TRBD1. Germline-derived CDR1 and CDR2 are SGHTA and FQGNSA. This CDR3 contains 15 residues. J was trimmed by 8 bases and V by 5 bases; bases with no gene match: 10. CDR3 sequence (DNA): TGTGCCAGCAGCCTAACGGGGGACAGGGTGTATGAGCAGTTCTTC. Protein product: CASSLTGDRVYEQFF.

The chain has TRBV7-9 and TRBJ1-1; no clear D. This CDR3 has 14 residues. Germline CDR1 is SEHNR and CDR2 is FQNEAQ (reference sequence). V lost 5 bases and J 4 bases, leaving 14 bases between the germline ends. The CDR3 sequence is CASSPVSSATEAFF. The CDR3 DNA follows: TGTGCCAGCAGCCCCGTCTCTAGCGCCACTGAAGCTTTCTTT. Using reference TRBV7-9 and TRBJ1-1 for the parts outside the CDR3, the full variable domain is DTGVSQNPRHKITKRGQNVTFRCDPISEHNRLYWYRQTLGQGPEFLTYFQNEAQLEKSRLLSDRFSAERPKGSFSTLEIQRTEQGDSAMYLCASSPVSSATEAFFGQGTRLTVV.

The chain employs TRBV7-9 and TRBJ1-2; tentative D call: TRBD1 (5 bases). This CDR3 region has 17 residues. V was clipped by 3 bases and J by 1 base, with 18 bases between them. CDR1 is SEHNR, CDR2 FQNEAQ, per germline (reference sequence). CDR3: CASSLSARGGDNYGYTF. The CDR3 DNA sequence: TGTGCCAGCAGCTTGTCTGCCCGCGGGGGGGATAACTATGGCTACACCTTC.

The chain uses TRBV5-1 and TRBJ1-1, with 7 bases fitting TRBD1. V was pared by 4 bases and J by 1 base, with 4 bases of the junction left unmatched. The CDR3 contains 14 residues. Per germline, CDR1 SGHRS and CDR2 YFSETQ. DNA for the CDR3: TGCGCCAGCAGCCCGACAGGGACGAACACTGAAGCTTTCTTT. Residues: CASSPTGTNTEAFF.